This TCR beta chain was identified during a study of CD8 T cells in ankylosing spondylitis. Whole-study results and caveats: Blood from ankylosing spondylitis patients appeared to carry a characteristic roughly 8-variant TCR beta motif.

Germline lookup yields CDR1 SGHRS and CDR2 YFSETQ. V dropped 6 bases and J dropped 0 bases, with 9 bases sitting between them. CDR3 size: 14 residues. Scientists made TCR beta libraries using quantitative 5'-RACE with molecular barcodes. From the 5' RACE reads, TCRdb called clonotypes with MiXCR, one entry per CDR3 protein. The sample shows 500,000 or so distinct CDR3 sequences, under 5.5% of them seen only once. This clonotype was counted ten times or more. Its specificity is unknown. The gene calls are TRBV5-1 and TRBJ2-2; D uncertain. Sequencing was done on a sample of blood, either unsorted or a sorted T cell fraction (not recorded which). The clonotype comes from a male donor with ankylosing spondylitis. CDR3: CASKGSANTGELFF. The CDR3 DNA is TGCGCCAGCAAGGGCAGCGCGAACACCGGGGAGCTGTTTTTT.